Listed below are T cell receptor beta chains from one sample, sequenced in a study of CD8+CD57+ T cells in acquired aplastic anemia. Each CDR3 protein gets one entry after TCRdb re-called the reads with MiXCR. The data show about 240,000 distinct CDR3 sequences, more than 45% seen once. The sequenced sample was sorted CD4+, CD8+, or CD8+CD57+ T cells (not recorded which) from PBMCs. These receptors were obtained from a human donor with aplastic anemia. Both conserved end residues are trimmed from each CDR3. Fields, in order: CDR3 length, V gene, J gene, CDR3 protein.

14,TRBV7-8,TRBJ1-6,ASSLAAGGGNSPLH
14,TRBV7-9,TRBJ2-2,ASSSGQGAGTGELF
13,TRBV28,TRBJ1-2,ASSLELAGSGGYT
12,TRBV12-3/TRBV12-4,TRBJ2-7,ASSTTGQGSEQY
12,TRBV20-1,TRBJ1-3,SAPGLTSGNTIY
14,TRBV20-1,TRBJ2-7,SASKATGAADYEQY
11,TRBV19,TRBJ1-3,ASSIGGGNTIY
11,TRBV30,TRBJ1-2,AWSVRTDYGYT
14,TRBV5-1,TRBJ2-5,ASSYRRVDRVETQY
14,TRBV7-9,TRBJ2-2,ASSYHKTSATGELF
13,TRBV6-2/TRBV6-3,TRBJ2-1,ASRRRDGEGREQF
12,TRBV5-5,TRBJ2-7,ASSLAFGDYEQY
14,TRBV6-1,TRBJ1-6,ASSTFQGLGNSPLH